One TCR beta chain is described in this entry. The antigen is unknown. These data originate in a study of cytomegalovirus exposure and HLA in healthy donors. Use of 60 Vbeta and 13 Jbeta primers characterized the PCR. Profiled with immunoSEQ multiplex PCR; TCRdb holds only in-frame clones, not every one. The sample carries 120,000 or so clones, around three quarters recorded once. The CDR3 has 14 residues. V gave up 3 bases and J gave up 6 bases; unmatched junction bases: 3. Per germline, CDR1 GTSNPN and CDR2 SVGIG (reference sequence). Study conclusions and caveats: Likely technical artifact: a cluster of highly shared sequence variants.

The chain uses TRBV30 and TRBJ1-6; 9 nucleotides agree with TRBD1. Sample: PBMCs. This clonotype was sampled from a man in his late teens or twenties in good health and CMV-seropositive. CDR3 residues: CAWRTTGGNSPLHF. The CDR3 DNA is TGTGCCTGGAGAACGACAGGGGGTAATTCACCCCTCCACTTT.